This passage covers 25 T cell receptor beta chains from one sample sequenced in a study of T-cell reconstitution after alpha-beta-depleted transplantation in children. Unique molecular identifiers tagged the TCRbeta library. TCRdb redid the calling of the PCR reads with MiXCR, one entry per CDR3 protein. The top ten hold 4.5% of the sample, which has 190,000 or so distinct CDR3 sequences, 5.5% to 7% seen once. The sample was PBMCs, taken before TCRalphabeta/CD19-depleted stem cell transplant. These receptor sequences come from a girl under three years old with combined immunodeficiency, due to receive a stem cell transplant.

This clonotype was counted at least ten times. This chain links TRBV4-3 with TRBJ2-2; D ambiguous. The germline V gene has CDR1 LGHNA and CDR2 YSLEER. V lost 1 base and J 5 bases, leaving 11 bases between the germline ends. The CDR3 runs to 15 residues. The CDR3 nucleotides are TGCGCCAGCAGCCAAGGGTTGGCGGAGACCGGGGAGCTGTTTTTT. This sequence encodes CASSQGLAETGELFF.

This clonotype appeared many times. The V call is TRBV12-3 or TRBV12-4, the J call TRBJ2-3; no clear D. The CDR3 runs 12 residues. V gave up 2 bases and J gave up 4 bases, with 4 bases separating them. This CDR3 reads CASSLLADTQYF. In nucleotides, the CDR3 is TGTGCCAGCAGTTTACTTGCAGATACGCAGTATTTT.

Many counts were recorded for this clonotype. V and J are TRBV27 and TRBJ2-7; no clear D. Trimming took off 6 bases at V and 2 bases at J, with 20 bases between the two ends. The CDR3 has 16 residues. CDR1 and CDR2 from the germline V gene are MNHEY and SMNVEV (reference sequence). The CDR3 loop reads CASRLAAQSIAYEQYF. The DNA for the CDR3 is TGTGCCAGCAGGCTGGCGGCTCAATCCATTGCCTACGAGCAGTACTTC.

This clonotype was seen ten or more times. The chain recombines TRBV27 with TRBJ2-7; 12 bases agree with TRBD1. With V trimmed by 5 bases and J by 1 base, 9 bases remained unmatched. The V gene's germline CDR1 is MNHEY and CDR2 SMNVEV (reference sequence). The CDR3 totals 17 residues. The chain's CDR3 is CASSPNRDRGQSYEQYF. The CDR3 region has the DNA TGTGCCAGCAGTCCTAACCGGGACAGGGGGCAGTCCTACGAGCAGTACTTC.

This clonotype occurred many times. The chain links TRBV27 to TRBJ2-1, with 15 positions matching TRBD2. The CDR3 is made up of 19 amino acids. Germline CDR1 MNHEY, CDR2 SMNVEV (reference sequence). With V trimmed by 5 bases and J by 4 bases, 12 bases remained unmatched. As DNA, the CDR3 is TGTGCCAGCAGTCCTTCCCCCGGACTAGCGGGGGGGGTATACAATGAGCAGTTCTTC. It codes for CASSPSPGLAGGVYNEQFF.

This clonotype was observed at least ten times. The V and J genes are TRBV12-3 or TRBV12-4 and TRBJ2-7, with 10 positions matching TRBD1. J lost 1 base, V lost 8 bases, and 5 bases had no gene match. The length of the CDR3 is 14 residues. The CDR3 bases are TGTGCCAGCGGAGGACAGGGGGATTCCTACGAGCAGTACTTC. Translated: CASGGQGDSYEQYF.

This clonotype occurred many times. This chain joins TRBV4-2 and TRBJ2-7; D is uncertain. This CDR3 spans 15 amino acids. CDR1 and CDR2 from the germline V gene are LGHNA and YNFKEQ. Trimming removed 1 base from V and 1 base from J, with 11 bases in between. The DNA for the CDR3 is TGTGCCAGCAGCCAAGGCCCAAGCCTATCCTACGAGCAGTACTTC. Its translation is CASSQGPSLSYEQYF.

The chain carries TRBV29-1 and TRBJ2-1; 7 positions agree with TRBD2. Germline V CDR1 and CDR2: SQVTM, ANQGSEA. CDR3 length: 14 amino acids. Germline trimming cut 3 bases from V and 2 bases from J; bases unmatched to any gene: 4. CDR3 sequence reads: CSVDIAGAYNEQFF. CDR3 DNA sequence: TGCAGCGTTGATATTGCGGGGGCCTACAATGAGCAGTTCTTC.

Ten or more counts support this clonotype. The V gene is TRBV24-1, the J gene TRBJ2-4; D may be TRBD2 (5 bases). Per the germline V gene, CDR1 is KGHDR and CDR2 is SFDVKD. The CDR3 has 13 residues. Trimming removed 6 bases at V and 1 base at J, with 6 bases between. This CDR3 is CATSPGAKNIQYF. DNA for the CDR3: TGTGCCACCAGTCCGGGGGCCAAAAACATTCAGTACTTC.

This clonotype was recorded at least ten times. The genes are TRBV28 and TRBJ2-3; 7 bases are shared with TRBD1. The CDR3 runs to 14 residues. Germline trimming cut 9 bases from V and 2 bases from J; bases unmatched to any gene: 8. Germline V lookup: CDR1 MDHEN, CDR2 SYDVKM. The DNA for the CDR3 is TGTGCCAGTCACTACAGGGGATCCACAGATACGCAGTATTTT. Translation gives CASHYRGSTDTQYF.

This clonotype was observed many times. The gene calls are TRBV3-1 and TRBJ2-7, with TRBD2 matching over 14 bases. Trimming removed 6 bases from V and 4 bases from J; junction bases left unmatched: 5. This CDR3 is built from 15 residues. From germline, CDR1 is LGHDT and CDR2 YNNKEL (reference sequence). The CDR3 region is CASRTGTSGSYEQYF. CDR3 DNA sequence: TGTGCCAGCAGGACCGGGACTAGCGGGAGTTACGAGCAGTACTTC.

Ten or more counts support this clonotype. The CDR3 loop reads CASSLEGYYEQYF. The CDR3 DNA is TGCGCCAGCAGCTTGGAGGGGTATTACGAGCAGTACTTC. V and J are TRBV5-1 and TRBJ2-7; D is possibly TRBD1 (5 bases). V lost 0 bases and J 4 bases, leaving 8 bases between the germline ends. Germline V gene sequence: CDR1 SGHRS, CDR2 YFSETQ. CDR3 length equals 13 residues. Looking up the rest from reference TRBV5-1 and TRBJ2-7 gives the full variable domain: KAGVTQTPRYLIKTRGQQVTLSCSPISGHRSVSWYQQTPGQGLQFLFEYFSETQRNKGNFPGRFSGRQFSNSRSEMNVSTLELGDSALYLCASSLEGYYEQYFGPGTRLTVT.

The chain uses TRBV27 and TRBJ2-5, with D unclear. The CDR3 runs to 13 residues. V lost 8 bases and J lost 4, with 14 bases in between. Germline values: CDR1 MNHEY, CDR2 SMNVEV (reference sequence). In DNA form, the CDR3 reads TGTGCCAGCCACGGCGAAGGTGTAGAGACCCAGTACTTC. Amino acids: CASHGEGVETQYF.

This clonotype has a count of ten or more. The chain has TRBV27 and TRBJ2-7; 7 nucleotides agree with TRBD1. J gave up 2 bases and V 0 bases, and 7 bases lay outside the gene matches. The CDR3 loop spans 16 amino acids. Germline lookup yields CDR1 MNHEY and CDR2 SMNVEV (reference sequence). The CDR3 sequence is CASSLSGQGDAYEQYF. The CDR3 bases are TGTGCCAGCAGTTTATCGGGGCAGGGGGACGCCTACGAGCAGTACTTC.

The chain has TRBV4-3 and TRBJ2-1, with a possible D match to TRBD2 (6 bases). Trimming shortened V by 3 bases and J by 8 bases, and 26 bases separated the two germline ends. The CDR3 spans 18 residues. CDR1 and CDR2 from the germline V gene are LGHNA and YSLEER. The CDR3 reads CASSHGRLGAGLFDEQFF. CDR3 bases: TGCGCCAGCAGCCATGGTAGACTAGGAGCGGGCCTTTTTGATGAGCAGTTCTTC.

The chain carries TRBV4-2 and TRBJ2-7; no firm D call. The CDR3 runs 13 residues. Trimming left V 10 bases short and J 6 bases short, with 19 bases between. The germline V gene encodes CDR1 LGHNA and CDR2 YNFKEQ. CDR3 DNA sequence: TGTGCCATGGGCTTCGGGCTCCGCTGCGAGCAGTACTTC. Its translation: CAMGFGLRCEQYF.

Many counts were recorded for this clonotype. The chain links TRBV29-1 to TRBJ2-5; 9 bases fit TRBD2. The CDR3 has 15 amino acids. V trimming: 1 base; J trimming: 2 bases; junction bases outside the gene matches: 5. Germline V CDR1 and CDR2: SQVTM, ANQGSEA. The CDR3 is CSVEVAGVRQETQYF. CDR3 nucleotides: TGCAGCGTTGAAGTAGCGGGAGTTCGGCAAGAGACCCAGTACTTC.

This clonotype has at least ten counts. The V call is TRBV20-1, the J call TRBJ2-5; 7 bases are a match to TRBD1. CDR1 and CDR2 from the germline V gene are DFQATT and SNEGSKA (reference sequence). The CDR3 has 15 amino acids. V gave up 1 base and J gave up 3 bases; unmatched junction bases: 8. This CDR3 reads CSARGGTELKETQYF. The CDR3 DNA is TGCAGTGCTAGAGGTGGGACAGAACTAAAAGAGACCCAGTACTTC.

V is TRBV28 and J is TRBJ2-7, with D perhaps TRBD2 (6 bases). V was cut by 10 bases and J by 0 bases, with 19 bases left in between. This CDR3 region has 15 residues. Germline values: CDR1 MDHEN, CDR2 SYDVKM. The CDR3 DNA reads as TGTGCCATGGGCCTCGGGCTAGCGTACTCCTACGAGCAGTACTTC. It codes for CAMGLGLAYSYEQYF.

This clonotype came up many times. The CDR3 sequence: CATSKEGLAGTDTQYF. The CDR3 region has the DNA TGTGCCACCAGCAAAGAGGGACTAGCGGGGACAGATACGCAGTATTTT. The chain has TRBV24-1 and TRBJ2-3; 13 bases agree with TRBD2. Germline CDR1 is KGHDR and CDR2 is SFDVKD. V trimming: 7 bases; J trimming: 3 bases; junction bases outside the gene matches: 6. This CDR3 has 16 residues.

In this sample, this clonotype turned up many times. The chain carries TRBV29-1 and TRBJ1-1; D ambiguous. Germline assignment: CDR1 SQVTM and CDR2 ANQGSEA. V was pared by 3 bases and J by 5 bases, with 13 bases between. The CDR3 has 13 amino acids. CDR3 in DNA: TGCAGCGTTGACTTGGGAGGCCATACTGAAGCTTTCTTT. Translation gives CSVDLGGHTEAFF.

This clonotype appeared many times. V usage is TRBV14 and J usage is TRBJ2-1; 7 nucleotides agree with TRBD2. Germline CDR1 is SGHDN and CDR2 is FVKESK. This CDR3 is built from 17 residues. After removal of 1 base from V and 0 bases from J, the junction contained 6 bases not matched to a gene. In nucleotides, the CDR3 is TGTGCCAGCAGCCAAGTTGCACTAGCGCTCTCCTACAATGAGCAGTTCTTC. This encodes CASSQVALALSYNEQFF.

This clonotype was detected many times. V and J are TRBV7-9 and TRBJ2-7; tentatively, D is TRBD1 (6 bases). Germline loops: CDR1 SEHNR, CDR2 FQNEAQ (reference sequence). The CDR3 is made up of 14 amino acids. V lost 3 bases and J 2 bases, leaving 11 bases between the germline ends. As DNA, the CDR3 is TGTGCCAGCAGCTTTGACAGGAGCCCCTACGAGCAGTACTTC. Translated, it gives CASSFDRSPYEQYF.

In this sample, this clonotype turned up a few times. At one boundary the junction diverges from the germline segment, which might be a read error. The CDR3 DNA is TGTGCCAGCAGCCCTTTCCCCGGGACAGGGGATCACCCCCAGCATTTT. It yields the protein CASSPFPGTGDHPQHF. This chain connects TRBV28 to TRBJ1-5; 10 bases match TRBD1. Germline CDR1 reads MDHEN; CDR2 reads SYDVKM. The CDR3 covers 16 residues. The whole variable domain, filled in from reference TRBV28 and TRBJ1-5, reads DVKVTQSSRYLVKRTGEKVFLECVQDMDHENMFWYRQDPGLGLRLIYFSYDVKMKEKGDIPEGYSVSREKKERFSLILESASTNQTSMYLCASSPFPGTGDHPQHFGDGTRLSIL.

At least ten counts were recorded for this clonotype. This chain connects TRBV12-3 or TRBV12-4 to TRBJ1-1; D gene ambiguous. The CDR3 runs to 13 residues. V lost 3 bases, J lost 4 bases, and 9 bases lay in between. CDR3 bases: TGTGCCAGCAGTTTGGGCTGGGCCACTGAAGCTTTCTTT. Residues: CASSLGWATEAFF.